A selection of T cell receptor beta chains follows, all from one sample in a study of blood T cells in healthy people across ages. TCRdb re-analysed the 5' RACE reads in MiXCR, keeping a single row per CDR3 protein. The sample has over 950,000 distinct CDR3 sequences; around two fifths are singletons. What was sequenced was blood. The receptor source for this set is a man aged 18 to 29 in good health. Both conserved end residues are part of each CDR3. D genes are given only for firm matches. For some rows the clone size is stated as once, few or many, or as a class when expanded; others skip it.

clone_size: few; v_call: TRBV20-1; d_call: .; j_call: TRBJ2-7; cdr3_aa: CSAPSQGSEQYF; cdr3_nt: TGCAGTGCTCCGAGTCAAGGAAGCGAGCAGTACTTC
clone_size: few; v_call: TRBV12-3/TRBV12-4; d_call: .; j_call: TRBJ2-7; cdr3_aa: CASSYRPTEADEQYF; cdr3_nt: TGTGCCAGCAGTTATCGACCGACAGAGGCTGACGAGCAGTACTTC
clone_size: .; v_call: TRBV6-2/TRBV6-3; d_call: .; j_call: TRBJ1-2; cdr3_aa: CASAARTYGYTF; cdr3_nt: TGTGCCAGCGCGGCGCGTACCTATGGCTACACCTTC
clone_size: many; v_call: TRBV7-2; d_call: .; j_call: TRBJ2-1; cdr3_aa: CASSLFAGDNEQFF; cdr3_nt: TGTGCCAGCAGCTTATTTGCAGGGGACAATGAGCAGTTCTTC
clone_size: few; v_call: TRBV5-1; d_call: .; j_call: TRBJ2-5; cdr3_aa: CASSLRGRQTQYF; cdr3_nt: TGCGCCAGCAGCTTGAGGGGTAGACAGACCCAGTACTTC
clone_size: many; v_call: TRBV5-1; d_call: .; j_call: TRBJ2-3; cdr3_aa: CASSLWDTQYF; cdr3_nt: TGCGCCAGCAGCTTGTGGGATACGCAGTATTTT
clone_size: .; v_call: TRBV5-1; d_call: TRBD1; j_call: TRBJ2-5; cdr3_aa: CASSKTGRPYQETQYF; cdr3_nt: TGCGCCAGCAGCAAGACAGGGCGGCCGTACCAAGAGACCCAGTACTTC
clone_size: .; v_call: TRBV28; d_call: .; j_call: TRBJ1-4; cdr3_aa: CASSFEGAANEKLFF; cdr3_nt: TGTGCCAGCAGTTTTGAGGGTGCGGCTAATGAAAAACTGTTTTTT
clone_size: few; v_call: TRBV4-3; d_call: TRBD1; j_call: TRBJ2-7; cdr3_aa: CASSQDWGQGPYEQYF; cdr3_nt: TGCGCCAGCAGCCAAGACTGGGGACAGGGACCCTACGAGCAGTACTTC
clone_size: few; v_call: TRBV7-3; d_call: .; j_call: TRBJ2-3; cdr3_aa: CASSSLGVPTDTQYF; cdr3_nt: TGTGCCAGCAGCTCCCTCGGGGTTCCTACAGATACGCAGTATTTT
clone_size: .; v_call: TRBV7-7; d_call: .; j_call: TRBJ2-5; cdr3_aa: CASSVGGRRETQYF; cdr3_nt: TGTGCCAGCAGCGTCGGGGGGCGACGAGAGACCCAGTACTTC
clone_size: .; v_call: TRBV7-9; d_call: .; j_call: TRBJ1-2; cdr3_aa: CASSLVRETNYGYTF; cdr3_nt: TGTGCCAGCAGCTTAGTAAGGGAAACTAACTATGGCTACACCTTC
clone_size: .; v_call: TRBV12-3/TRBV12-4; d_call: .; j_call: TRBJ1-3; cdr3_aa: CASSPFFPGNTIYF; cdr3_nt: TGTGCCAGCAGTCCGTTTTTCCCTGGAAACACCATATATTTT
clone_size: .; v_call: TRBV6-2/TRBV6-3; d_call: TRBD2; j_call: TRBJ2-1; cdr3_aa: CASSAMGLAGVEQFF; cdr3_nt: TGTGCCAGCAGTGCCATGGGACTAGCGGGGGTAGAGCAGTTCTTC
clone_size: .; v_call: TRBV5-6; d_call: TRBD2; j_call: TRBJ2-2; cdr3_aa: CASSLGGLAGVTGELFF; cdr3_nt: TGTGCCAGCAGCTTGGGGGGACTAGCGGGAGTAACCGGGGAGCTGTTTTTT